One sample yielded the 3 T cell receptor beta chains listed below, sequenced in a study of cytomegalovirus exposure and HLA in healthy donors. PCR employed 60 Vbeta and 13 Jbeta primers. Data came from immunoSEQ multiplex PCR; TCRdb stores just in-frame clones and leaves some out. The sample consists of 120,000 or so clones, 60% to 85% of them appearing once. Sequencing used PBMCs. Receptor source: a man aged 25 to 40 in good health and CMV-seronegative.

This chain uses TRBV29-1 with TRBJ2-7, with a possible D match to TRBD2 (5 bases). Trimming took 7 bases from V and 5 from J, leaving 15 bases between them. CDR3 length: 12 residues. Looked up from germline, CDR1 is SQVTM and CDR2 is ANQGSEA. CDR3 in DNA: TGCAGCGCCCGGGCAGCGGACCACGAGCAGTACTTC. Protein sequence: CSARAADHEQYF.

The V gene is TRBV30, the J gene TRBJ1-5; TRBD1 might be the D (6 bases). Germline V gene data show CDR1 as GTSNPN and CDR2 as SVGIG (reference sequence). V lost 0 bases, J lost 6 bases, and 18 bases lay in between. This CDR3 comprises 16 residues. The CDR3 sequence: CAWSVQWDNGGQPQHF. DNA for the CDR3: TGTGCCTGGAGTGTCCAATGGGACAACGGCGGTCAGCCCCAGCATTTT.

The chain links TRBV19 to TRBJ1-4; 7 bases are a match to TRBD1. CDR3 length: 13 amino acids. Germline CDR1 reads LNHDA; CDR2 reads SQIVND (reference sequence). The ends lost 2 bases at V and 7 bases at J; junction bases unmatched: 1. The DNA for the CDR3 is TGTGCCAGTAGTATAACAGGGGCTGAAAAACTGTTTTTT. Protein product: CASSITGAEKLFF.